This T cell receptor beta chain originates from a study of blood T cells in healthy people across ages. With a J-beta primer mix and a sample-barcoded 5' primer, a second PCR ran 7 to 11 cycles. MiXCR was run by TCRdb on the 5' RACE reads, yielding one entry per CDR3 protein. Of 870,000 or so distinct CDR3 sequences in the sample, about 28% are singletons; the top ten hold approximately 15%. The V gene's germline CDR1 is LNHNV and CDR2 YYDKDF (reference sequence). The CDR3 is 13 amino acids. Trimming stripped 0 bases from V and 4 bases from J, with 7 bases between. This clonotype was recorded at least ten times.

The TCR sequence derives from a woman of 80 years or more in good health. Sequencing input: blood. The chain combines TRBV15 with TRBJ2-7; D ambiguous. CDR3 protein: CATSRDPAYEQYF. The CDR3 DNA is TGTGCCACCAGCAGAGATCCGGCGTACGAGCAGTACTTC.